A selection of T cell receptor beta chains follows, all from one sample in a study of T cells in Graves' hyperthyroidism and ophthalmopathy. A single record per CDR3 protein comes from TCRdb applying MiXCR to the multiplex PCR reads. Found here are some 600,000 distinct CDR3 sequences, more than 11% of them singletons; the top ten hold 5% to 7%. Sequencing input: blood. The receptors here all came from a woman in her 30s with Graves' hyperthyroidism that later progressed to Graves' ophthalmopathy. Both conserved end residues are part of each CDR3.

J gene: TRBJ2-5
V gene: TRBV20-1
CDR3 protein: CSARDPGEFSGRVETQYF

J gene: TRBJ1-1
V gene: TRBV6-2/TRBV6-3
CDR3 protein: CASSPGELGQGAPHTEAFF

J gene: TRBJ2-1
V gene: TRBV9
CDR3 protein: CASSVAPGLAGLGEQFF

J gene: TRBJ1-2
V gene: TRBV7-8
CDR3 protein: CASRTGPDYGYTF

J gene: TRBJ2-1
V gene: TRBV27
CDR3 protein: CASSSLPNEQFF

J gene: TRBJ2-7
V gene: TRBV3-1
CDR3 protein: CASSQGYYEQYF

J gene: TRBJ1-3
V gene: TRBV18
CDR3 protein: CASSPTSEYSGNTIYF

J gene: TRBJ2-5
V gene: TRBV20-1
CDR3 protein: CSANPSGAGQETQYF

J gene: TRBJ2-3
V gene: TRBV7-3
CDR3 protein: CASSPSTSGMADTQYF

J gene: TRBJ1-5
V gene: TRBV7-9
CDR3 protein: CASSPAEYQPQHF

J gene: TRBJ2-5
V gene: TRBV10-3
CDR3 protein: CAIADRGQETQYF

J gene: TRBJ2-1
V gene: TRBV9
CDR3 protein: CASSPGLAGFQFF

J gene: TRBJ2-5
V gene: TRBV10-3
CDR3 protein: CAISRDRGVETQYF

J gene: TRBJ2-1
V gene: TRBV6-5
CDR3 protein: CASSPRAGVYNEQFF

J gene: TRBJ2-5
V gene: TRBV5-1
CDR3 protein: CASSLGNRETQYF

J gene: TRBJ2-3
V gene: TRBV20-1
CDR3 protein: CSATVAGVTDTQYF

J gene: TRBJ1-1
V gene: TRBV12-5
CDR3 protein: CASGLSGGWTEAFF

J gene: TRBJ1-3
V gene: TRBV28
CDR3 protein: CASSPTGTGLNTIYF

J gene: TRBJ1-4
V gene: TRBV2
CDR3 protein: CASRAGQGYEKLFF

J gene: TRBJ1-1
V gene: TRBV25-1
CDR3 protein: CASSESGANTEAFF

J gene: TRBJ1-3
V gene: TRBV10-3
CDR3 protein: CAISEMGEAGNTIYF

J gene: TRBJ1-1
V gene: TRBV12-3/TRBV12-4
CDR3 protein: CASRGGGYGTEAFF

J gene: TRBJ2-3
V gene: TRBV3-1
CDR3 protein: CASSPRTRASTDTQYF

J gene: TRBJ2-1
V gene: TRBV19
CDR3 protein: CASRTRFGVSYNEQFF

J gene: TRBJ1-1
V gene: TRBV7-9
CDR3 protein: CASSLALLPEAFF

J gene: TRBJ1-5
V gene: TRBV18
CDR3 protein: CASSHPGQGGVPQPQHF